Below, 17 T cell receptor beta chains from the same sample are listed, as sequenced in a study of shared clonotypes between healthy human individuals. The table came from immunoSEQ multiplex PCR; TCRdb's copy has only in-frame clones and leaves some out. The sample contains around 600,000 clones, about 98% of which appear only once. Naive CD8 cells comprised CD45RO-negative, CCR7-positively selected cells, excluding terminally differentiated effector memory CD45RA+ cells. Material for sequencing was naive CD8+ T cells sorted from blood. These TCRs come from a man under 40 in good health.

The chain couples TRBV6-6 to TRBJ2-5; 10 nucleotides agree with TRBD1. Germline V gene sequence: CDR1 MNHNY, CDR2 SVGAGI (reference sequence). V was pared by 2 bases and J by 5 bases, with 8 bases of the junction left unmatched. CDR3 size: 16 residues. CDR3 bases: TGTGCCAGCAGTTACCTACGGACAGGGGGTGGCGAGACCCAGTACTTC. Translating it yields CASSYLRTGGGETQYF.

The V gene is TRBV30, the J gene TRBJ1-5; 8 nucleotides line up with TRBD1. Germline CDR1 is GTSNPN and CDR2 is SVGIG (reference sequence). Trimming took 1 base from V and 5 from J; bases not matched to a gene: 4. This CDR3 spans 14 amino acids. The CDR3 is CAWSAGQGDQPQHF. CDR3 DNA sequence: TGTGCCTGGAGTGCCGGACAGGGCGATCAGCCCCAGCATTTT.

J is TRBJ1-1 and V is TRBV7-9; 7 bases agree with TRBD1. This CDR3 region has 12 residues. CDR1 is SEHNR and CDR2 is FQNEAQ in the germline V gene (reference sequence). The J segment lost 10 bases and the V segment lost 6 bases, leaving 8 bases of the junction unmatched. Here the CDR3 reads CASSFDRVRAFF. In DNA form, the CDR3 reads TGTGCCAGCAGTTTCGACAGGGTCCGAGCTTTCTTT.

As regards this clone: This sample includes further DNA sequences coding for the same CDR3. The rearrangement links TRBV6-5 to TRBJ2-7, with 9 positions matching TRBD1. The junction had 5 bases not matched to a gene; V was cut back by 5 bases and J by 6 bases. Germline-derived CDR1 and CDR2 are MNHEY and SVGAGI. The CDR3 has 13 residues. This CDR3 is CASSPGQGGEQYF. DNA for the CDR3: TGTGCCAGCAGTCCGGGACAGGGAGGCGAGCAGTACTTC.

This chain links TRBV5-1 with TRBJ2-1; TRBD2 aligns across 9 bases. This CDR3 has 15 amino acids. J gave up 0 bases and V 6 bases, and 4 bases lay outside the gene matches. Germline CDR1 SGHRS, CDR2 YFSETQ. The CDR3 loop is CASTLAGPSYNEQFF. As DNA, the CDR3 is TGCGCCAGCACTCTAGCGGGACCCTCCTACAATGAGCAGTTCTTC.

The chain joins TRBV4-1 to TRBJ2-2; D ambiguous. CDR1 MGHRA and CDR2 YSYEKL come from the germline V gene. The length of the CDR3 is 16 residues. V gave up 0 bases and J gave up 7 bases, with 15 bases separating them. The CDR3 sequence: CASSQDRGTLLGELFF. The DNA of the CDR3 is TGCGCCAGCAGCCAAGACCGAGGTACCCTGCTCGGGGAGCTGTTTTTT.

V is TRBV11-2 and J is TRBJ2-5, with unresolved D. Germline CDR1 is SGHAT and CDR2 is FQNNGV. The CDR3 has 13 amino acids. The V and J ends lost 3 bases and 5 bases respectively, with 10 bases between them. As DNA, the CDR3 is TGTGCCAGCAGCTTCTACGCCGGGGAGACCCAGTACTTC. Amino acid sequence: CASSFYAGETQYF.

The chain combines TRBV13 with TRBJ1-1; no clear D gene. The V end lost 1 base, the J end lost 11 bases, and 17 bases lay between the germline ends. This CDR3 contains 14 residues. CDR1 PRHDT and CDR2 FYEKMQ come from the germline V gene (reference sequence). The CDR3 sequence is CASSLAFGRQEAFF. The DNA of the CDR3 is TGTGCCAGCAGCTTAGCCTTTGGGAGGCAGGAGGCTTTCTTT.

V is TRBV2 and J is TRBJ2-2; possible D gene TRBD1, 7 bases. Between the trimmed V and J ends, which lost 4 bases and 4 bases, there was a span of 10 bases. This CDR3 contains 14 residues. In germline, CDR1 is SNHLY, CDR2 FYNNEI. Here the CDR3 reads CASSGQGGTGELFF. CDR3 DNA sequence: TGTGCCAGCAGTGGGCAGGGGGGCACCGGGGAGCTGTTTTTT.

This chain links TRBV19 with TRBJ1-2; 10 positions agree with TRBD1. CDR3 length: 18 residues. Germline V CDR1 and CDR2: LNHDA, SQIVND (reference sequence). V was clipped by 5 bases and J by 3 bases; unmatched bases: 15. DNA for the CDR3: TGTGCCAGTAGTCCCAGCGGGACAGGGGATTACGTAGACTATGGCTACACCTTC. This sequence encodes CASSPSGTGDYVDYGYTF.

The V call is TRBV28, the J call TRBJ2-7, with TRBD2 matching 9 bases. Germline V gene sequence: CDR1 MDHEN, CDR2 SYDVKM. Unmatched junction bases numbered 6, after V lost 6 bases and J lost 0 bases. This CDR3 has 15 residues. The CDR3 DNA follows: TGTGCCAGCAGGGGACTAGCTTGGACCTCCTACGAGCAGTACTTC. It translates to CASRGLAWTSYEQYF.

This chain links TRBV7-9 with TRBJ2-3; the match to TRBD1 covers 9 bases. The trim removed 2 bases at V and 4 bases at J, leaving 7 bases unmatched. The CDR3 loop spans 16 amino acids. Germline CDR1 SEHNR, CDR2 FQNEAQ (reference sequence). The CDR3 DNA is TGTGCCAGCAGCTTACTGGGACAGGGACTTGCAGATACGCAGTATTTT. Translated: CASSLLGQGLADTQYF.

The V and J genes are TRBV18 and TRBJ2-2, with TRBD1 identical over 7 bases. V trimming: 7 bases; J trimming: 5 bases; junction bases outside the gene matches: 10. The CDR3 runs to 15 residues. The V gene's germline CDR1 is KGHSH and CDR2 LQKENI. CDR3: CASLPGTERTGELFF. The CDR3 nucleotides read TGTGCCAGCTTACCCGGGACAGAAAGAACCGGGGAGCTGTTTTTT.

As concerns this clone: At the DNA level, this CDR3 is encoded by other sequences in the same sample as well. The chain joins TRBV27 to TRBJ2-2, with D unresolved. The V end was cut by 4 bases, the J end by 5 bases, with 2 bases between. Germline V CDR1 and CDR2: MNHEY, SMNVEV (reference sequence). The CDR3 has 11 amino acids. CDR3 bases: TGTGCCAGCAGTTCAACCGGGGAGCTGTTTTTT. As protein: CASSSTGELFF.

The V call is TRBV11-2, the J call TRBJ2-2; TRBD2 agrees at 10 bases. Trimming cost V 1 base and J 0 bases; bases outside gene matches: 5. This CDR3 comprises 18 residues. CDR1 SGHAT and CDR2 FQNNGV come from the germline V gene. As DNA, the CDR3 is TGTGCCAGCAGCTTAGGCCTAGCGGGAGAGGCGAACACCGGGGAGCTGTTTTTT. Translating it yields CASSLGLAGEANTGELFF.

This chain joins TRBV30 and TRBJ2-1; 7 bases line up with TRBD1. The CDR3 has 12 amino acids. Trimming cost V 4 bases and J 9 bases; bases outside gene matches: 6. From germline, CDR1 is GTSNPN and CDR2 SVGIG (reference sequence). As DNA, the CDR3 is TGTGCCTGGACATCAGGGGGTGGTGAGCAGTTCTTC. It encodes CAWTSGGGEQFF.

This sequence joins TRBV5-1 and TRBJ2-7; 8 nucleotides agree with TRBD2. The length of the CDR3 is 14 residues. Germline V CDR1 and CDR2: SGHRS, YFSETQ. Trimming at V came to 6 bases and at J to 5 bases, leaving 10 bases not matched to a gene. CDR3 bases: TGCGCCAGCACCACAAGCGGGGGTACCCACGAGCAGTACTTC. Translating gives CASTTSGGTHEQYF.